This T cell receptor beta chain is drawn from a study of T cell repertoires in cytomegalovirus infection. Study-wide results and limits: Public TCR beta family frequency separated CMV-and-HLA carriers, including in an independent cohort.

Between the trimmed V and J ends, which lost 6 bases and 0 bases, there was a span of 15 bases. Germline loops: CDR1 DFQATT, CDR2 SNEGSKA (reference sequence). The CDR3 has 15 residues. Using its own MiXCR run on the reads, TCRdb lists one record per CDR3 protein. The sample lists approximately 750,000 distinct CDR3 sequences; roughly 35% were seen once. Notes on this clonotype: Its specificity is unknown.

The sequenced sample consisted of PBMCs. J is TRBJ1-5 and V is TRBV20-1; tentatively, D is TRBD1 (6 bases). This clonotype originated in a human donor in good health (CMV status not recorded). Some clones in this sample may be carry-over from other donors' samples. The CDR3 spells CSATGQPYSNQPQHF. CDR3 nucleotide sequence: TGCAGTGCAACTGGACAGCCATATAGCAATCAGCCCCAGCATTTT.